This T cell receptor (beta chain) was identified in a study of monozygotic twins with inflammatory bowel disease. Study-wide findings and caveats: Support was absent for any single strong signal or clonotype linked to IBD. Researchers reported no repertoire similarity difference between concordant and discordant twins, possibly from limited power.

One entry per CDR3 protein, without DNA, is what TCRdb gives after re-calling the 5' RACE reads. The sample table includes around 99,000 distinct CDR3 sequences. Note on this clonotype: Antigen unknown.

Sequenced material: blood. The TCR was taken from a human donor with ulcerative colitis or Crohn's disease, or a healthy co-twin of an affected twin (not recorded which).

The CDR3 loop reads CASSLTSGRYEQYF. The rearrangement joins TRBV5-1 to TRBJ2-7; TCRdb's D gene call, TRBD2, goes unchecked for lack of DNA. This CDR3 spans 14 amino acids. CDR1 is SGHRS and CDR2 is YFSETQ in the germline V gene.